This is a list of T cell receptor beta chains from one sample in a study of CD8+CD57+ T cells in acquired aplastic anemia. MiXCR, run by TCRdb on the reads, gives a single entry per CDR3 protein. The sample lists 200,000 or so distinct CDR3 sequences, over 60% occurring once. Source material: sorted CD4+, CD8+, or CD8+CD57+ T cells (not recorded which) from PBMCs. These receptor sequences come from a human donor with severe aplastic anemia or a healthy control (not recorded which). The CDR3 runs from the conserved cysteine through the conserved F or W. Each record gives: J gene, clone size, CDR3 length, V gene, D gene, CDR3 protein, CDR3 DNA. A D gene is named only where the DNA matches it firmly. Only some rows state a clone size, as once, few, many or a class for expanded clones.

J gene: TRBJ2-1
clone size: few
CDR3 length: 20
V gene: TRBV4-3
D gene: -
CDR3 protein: CASSQDVVGLGGGASDEQFF
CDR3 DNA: TGCGCCAGCAGCCAAGATGTAGTGGGTTTGGGAGGGGGGGCGTCGGATGAGCAGTTCTTC

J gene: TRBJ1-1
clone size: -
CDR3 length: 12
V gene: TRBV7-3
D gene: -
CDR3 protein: CASQEGGTEAFF
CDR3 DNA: TGTGCCAGCCAGGAGGGGGGTACTGAAGCTTTCTTT

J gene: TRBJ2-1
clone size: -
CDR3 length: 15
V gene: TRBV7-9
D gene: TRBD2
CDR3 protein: CASISVVGGYNEQFF
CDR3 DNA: TGTGCCAGCATCTCAGTGGTGGGGGGGTACAATGAGCAGTTCTTC

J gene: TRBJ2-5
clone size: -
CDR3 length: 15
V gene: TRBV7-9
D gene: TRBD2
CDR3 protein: CASSRPAGGQETQYF
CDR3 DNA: TGTGCCAGCAGCCGACCAGCGGGGGGGCAGGAGACCCAGTACTTC

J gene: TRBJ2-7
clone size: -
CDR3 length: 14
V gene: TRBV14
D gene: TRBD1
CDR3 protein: CASSPSQGAYEQYF
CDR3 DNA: TGTGCCAGCTCACCGTCCCAGGGGGCGTACGAGCAGTACTTC

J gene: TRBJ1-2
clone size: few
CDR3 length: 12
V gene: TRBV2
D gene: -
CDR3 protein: CASIESVNGYTF
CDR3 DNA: TGTGCCAGCATCGAGTCAGTCAATGGCTACACCTTC

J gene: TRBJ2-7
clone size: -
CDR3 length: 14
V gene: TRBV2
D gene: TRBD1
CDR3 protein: CASSYAGGEYEQYF
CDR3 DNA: TGTGCCAGCAGTTACGCAGGGGGCGAATACGAGCAGTACTTC

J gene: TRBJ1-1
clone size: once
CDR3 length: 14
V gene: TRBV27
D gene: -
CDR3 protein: CASSSNMGGTEAFF
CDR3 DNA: TGTGCCAGCAGTTCGAACATGGGGGGCACTGAAGCTTTCTTT

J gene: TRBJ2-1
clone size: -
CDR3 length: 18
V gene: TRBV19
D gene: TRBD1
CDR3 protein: CASSILGSETGGWYEQFF
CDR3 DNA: TGTGCCAGTAGTATTCTGGGGAGCGAGACAGGGGGTTGGTATGAGCAGTTCTTC

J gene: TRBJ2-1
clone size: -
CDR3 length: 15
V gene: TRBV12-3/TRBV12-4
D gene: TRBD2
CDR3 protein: CASRLGTSGNNEQFF
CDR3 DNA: TGTGCCAGCAGGCTTGGGACTAGCGGAAACAATGAGCAGTTCTTC

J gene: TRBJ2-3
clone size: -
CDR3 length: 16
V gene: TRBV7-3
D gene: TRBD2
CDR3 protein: CASGLFDRGGTDTQYF
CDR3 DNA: TGTGCCAGCGGTTTGTTCGATCGGGGGGGCACAGATACGCAGTATTTT

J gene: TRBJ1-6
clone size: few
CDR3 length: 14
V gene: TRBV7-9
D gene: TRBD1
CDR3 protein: CASSPGQFNSPLHF
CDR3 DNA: TGTGCCAGCAGCCCGGGACAGTTTAATTCACCCCTCCACTTT

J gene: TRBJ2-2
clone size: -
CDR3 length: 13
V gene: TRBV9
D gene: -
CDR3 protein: CASSADSVGELFF
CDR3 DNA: TGTGCCAGCAGCGCGGACTCGGTCGGGGAGCTGTTTTTT

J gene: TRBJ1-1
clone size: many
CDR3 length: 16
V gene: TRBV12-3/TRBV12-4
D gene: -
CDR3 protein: CASLSMATAMNTEAFF
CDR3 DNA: TGTGCCAGCTTGTCTATGGCGACAGCGATGAACACTGAAGCTTTCTTT

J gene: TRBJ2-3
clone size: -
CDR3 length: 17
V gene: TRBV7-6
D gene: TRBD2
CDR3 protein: CASSLAGGRGSTDTQYF
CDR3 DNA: TGTGCCAGCAGCTTAGCCGGCGGGAGGGGGAGCACAGATACGCAGTATTTT

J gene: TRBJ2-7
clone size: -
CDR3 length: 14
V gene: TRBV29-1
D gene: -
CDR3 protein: CSSQLGGMTYEQYF
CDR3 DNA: TGCAGCTCACAGTTAGGGGGGATGACCTACGAGCAGTACTTC

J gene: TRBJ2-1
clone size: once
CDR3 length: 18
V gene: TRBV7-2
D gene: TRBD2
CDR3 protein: CASSKRWSGSGSYNEQCF
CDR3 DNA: TGTGCCAGCAGCAAACGGTGGAGCGGGAGTGGGTCCTACAATGAGCAGTGCTTC

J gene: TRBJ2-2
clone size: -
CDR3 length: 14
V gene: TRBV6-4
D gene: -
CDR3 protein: CASSSSPNTGELFF
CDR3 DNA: TGTGCCAGCTCCTCGAGTCCGAACACCGGGGAGCTGTTTTTT

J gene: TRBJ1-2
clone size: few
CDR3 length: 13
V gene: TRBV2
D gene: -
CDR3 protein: CASSDGGTYGYTF
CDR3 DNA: TGTGCCAGCAGTGACGGGGGTACTTATGGCTACACCTTC

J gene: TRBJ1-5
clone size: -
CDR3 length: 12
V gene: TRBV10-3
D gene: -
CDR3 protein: CAISEGDQPQHF
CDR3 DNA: TGTGCCATCAGTGAAGGCGATCAGCCCCAGCATTTT

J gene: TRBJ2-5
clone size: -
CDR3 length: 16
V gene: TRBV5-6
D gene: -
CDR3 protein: CASSLAGRVGKETQYF
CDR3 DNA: TGTGCCAGCAGCTTGGCCGGAAGGGTGGGGAAAGAGACCCAGTACTTC

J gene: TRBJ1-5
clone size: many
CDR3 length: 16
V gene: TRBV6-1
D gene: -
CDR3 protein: CASSEFGGDSNQPQHF
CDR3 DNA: TGTGCCAGCAGTGAATTCGGCGGAGATAGCAATCAGCCCCAGCATTTT

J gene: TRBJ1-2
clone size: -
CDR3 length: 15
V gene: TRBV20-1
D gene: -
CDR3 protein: CSASLTRTGLGGYTF
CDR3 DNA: TGCAGTGCTTCCCTGACTAGGACGGGGTTGGGTGGCTACACCTTC